This TCR beta chain derives from a study of T cells in Graves' hyperthyroidism and ophthalmopathy (dated by TCRdb to between 2018 and 2020). Regarding the complete study: Peripheral blood samples were taken at the time of initial diagnosis, prior to any treatment. For training and testing, the 100 or so patients in the discovery cohort were randomly divided in a 7:3 ratio. TCR Vbeta CDR3 sequencing of 130 to 150 peripheral blood samples (over 40 ophthalmopathy, 75 hyperthyroidism and some 17 progressor patients) is reported in the paper. Once sampling was done, hyperthyroidism patients were given methimazole at a starting dose of 30 mg daily, whereas ophthalmopathy patients were given high-dose intravenous methylprednisolone. In addition, the study compared T-cell repertoires in thyroid tissue and in blood from roughly 6 Graves' hyperthyroidism patients. Prospective prediction of ophthalmopathy was tested in an independent validation cohort consisting of some 18 hyperthyroidism patients and around 16 patients who later progressed to ophthalmopathy. A discovery cohort of about a hundred patients, fewer than 50 with Graves' ophthalmopathy and roughly 59 with stable Graves' hyperthyroidism, was used to find distinguishing TCR V-J signatures. What the research found in general, with its limitations: In validation, progression to ophthalmopathy was predicted by the model with nearly 71% sensitivity and 72% to 85% specificity, a median of approximately 7.1 months before onset. A 13 V-J signature model separated ophthalmopathy from stable hyperthyroidism, with around 91% sensitivity and roughly 81% specificity in cross-validation and 80%/75% in testing. Most expanded thyroid clonotypes (frequency above 0.001) were also found in blood, which suggests that blood repertoires may mirror thyroid immune responses. Sample size was not statistically predetermined, and investigators were not blinded to group allocation.

Stable Graves' hyperthyroidism was defined as no progression to ophthalmopathy during 18 months of follow-up. Hyperthyroidism patients were newly diagnosed, had a disease duration of under 2 months, and were aged 18 to 65 years. Exclusion was applied to patients with uncontrolled infections, other autoimmune diseases, pregnancy or lactation. Clinical symptoms, serum thyroxine and TRAb, thyroid ultrasound, and orbital computed tomography formed the basis for the diagnoses. PBMCs were separated from around 9.1 ml of fresh peripheral blood using Ficoll-Paque density gradient centrifugation. Total RNA was extracted using Trizol reagent, and RNA quality was assessed on an Agilent 2100 Bioanalyzer. The TCR beta CDR3 regions were amplified from RNA transcripts. For the first round of RT-PCR on the TCR CDR3, the HTBI primer set was used together with the Qiagen OneStep RT-PCR kit. Libraries were constructed in a second round of multiplex PCR, after which size selection and purification were performed. The libraries were sequenced on an Illumina HiSeq2000 using paired-end 100 bp reads. The original methods were these. SOAPnuke was used to process the raw data, throwing out any read that contained adapters or uncalled bases, had a mean Phred below 15, or lacked an exact constant-primer or identifier match. COPE v1.2.5 was used to merge the high-quality paired reads, and each unique nucleotide sequence was defined as a clonotype. Clonotypes were aligned to IMGT TRBV, TRBD and TRBJ reference segments using MiTCR v1.1. The analysis included only V-J combinations with a frequency above 0.0001, which together covered around 99% of the repertoires. A TCS score was defined as the ratio between F50 (clonal expansion) and ExV (chaos), using BLOSUM62-based TCRdist between CDR3 peptides within each V-J. Welch's t-statistics and random forest reduced around 550 V-J features to 13, which were used in a naive Bayes classifier (R e1071). TCRdb reprocessing: public reads trimmed at Q25 with fastp, clones called with MiXCR, in-frame beta chains kept. When rows share a CDR3 protein, they turn into one entry using the most common DNA and genes. TCRdb's processing, not the authors', yielded these V and J calls. The sample data list 550,000 to 650,000 distinct CDR3 sequences, and approximately 15% of these were observed just once. The ten largest clonotypes hold about 14% of the sample.

Trimming at the junction amounts to 3 bases on V and 4 bases on J, and the germline ends lie 16 bases apart. There are 14 amino acids in the CDR3, from cysteine to phenylalanine inclusive. Only CDR3 DNA is held: 42 bases, read in frame from base 1. CDR1 DFQATT and CDR2 SNEGSKA are derived from the germline V gene (reference sequence). This clonotype was seen many times. Its antigen target is currently unknown. Base qualities are not provided; no much larger clone lies one nucleotide away. The sequence came from a woman aged 40 to 50 with Graves' hyperthyroidism. The V gene is TRBV20-1 and the J gene is TRBJ2-7, with the D gene possibly TRBD1 or TRBD2, each one fitting 5 bases. Sequenced: blood. CDR3 protein: CSASAPMGRYEQYF. The nucleotide sequence is TGCAGTGCTAGTGCTCCGATGGGACGGTACGAGCAGTACTTC.